The 7 T cell receptor beta chains in this list originate from one sample, sequenced in a study of T-cell memory formation after mild COVID-19. MiXCR, applied by TCRdb to the 5' RACE reads, yields one record per CDR3 protein. The sample contains about 400,000 distinct CDR3 sequences, approximately 15% of which appear only once. Material for sequencing was PBMCs or a T cell subset sorted from them (not recorded which). These TCRs come from a man younger than 35 who had mild COVID-19 (a few samples of this study predate the infection). Cell type and time point are not known.

The chain combines TRBV5-1 with TRBJ1-2; 8 bases align to TRBD1. Per the germline V gene, CDR1 is SGHRS and CDR2 is YFSETQ. The CDR3 runs to 15 residues. The J segment lost 4 bases and the V segment lost 3 bases, leaving 8 bases of the junction unmatched. CDR3 DNA sequence: TGCGCCAGCAGCTACGGGACCGGGACAGGCTATGGCTACACCTTC. Its protein is CASSYGTGTGYGYTF.

The chain combines TRBV9 with TRBJ2-1; weak D call: TRBD2 (6 bases). CDR1 is SGDLS, CDR2 YYNGEE, per germline. This CDR3 is built from 14 residues. Trimming took off 0 bases at V and 9 bases at J, with 13 bases between the two ends. The CDR3 DNA reads as TGTGCCAGCAGCGTAGGGGGAGGAACGACTGAGCAGTTCTTC. Residues: CASSVGGGTTEQFF. Together with reference TRBV9 and TRBJ2-1, the CDR3 gives the full variable domain: DSGVTQTPKHLITATGQRVTLRCSPRSGDLSVYWYQQSLDQGLQFLIQYYNGEERAKGNILERFSAQQFPDLHSELNLSSLELGDSALYFCASSVGGGTTEQFFGPGTRLTVL.

The table lists this clonotype with a few counts. V is TRBV9 and J is TRBJ1-5; TRBD1 is a possible D gene (5 bases). Germline loops: CDR1 SGDLS, CDR2 YYNGEE. The V gene lost 4 bases and the J gene lost 5 bases, with 16 bases spanning the gap. The CDR3 runs to 15 residues. CDR3 sequence reads: CASSPGYRGDQPQHF. In nucleotides, the CDR3 is TGTGCCAGCAGCCCTGGGTACCGAGGGGATCAGCCCCAGCATTTT. Using reference TRBV9 and TRBJ1-5 for the parts outside the CDR3, the full variable domain is DSGVTQTPKHLITATGQRVTLRCSPRSGDLSVYWYQQSLDQGLQFLIQYYNGEERAKGNILERFSAQQFPDLHSELNLSSLELGDSALYFCASSPGYRGDQPQHFGDGTRLSIL.

This clonotype was picked up a small number of times. The rearrangement joins TRBV9 to TRBJ1-6; 11 bases line up with TRBD1. The ends lost 3 bases at V and 12 bases at J; junction bases unmatched: 5. This CDR3 region has 14 residues. Germline CDR1 is SGDLS and CDR2 is YYNGEE. In DNA, the CDR3 is TGTGCCAGCAGCGCGGGACAGGGGGGACTACCCCTCCACTTT. Translation gives CASSAGQGGLPLHF.

V and J are TRBV12-3 or TRBV12-4 and TRBJ1-3; D is ambiguous. The CDR3 length is 12 residues. V was clipped by 4 bases and J by 4 bases, with 5 bases between them. This CDR3 reads CASSSIGNTIYF. CDR3 coding DNA: TGTGCCAGCAGTTCAATCGGAAACACCATATATTTT.

This clonotype was observed at least ten times. The gene calls are TRBV10-3 and TRBJ2-7, with 12 positions matching TRBD1. The germline CDR1 and CDR2 sequences are ENHRY and SYGVKD. V was pared by 4 bases and J by 5 bases, with 6 bases of the junction left unmatched. The CDR3 sequence is 15 residues long. CDR3 nucleotide sequence: TGTGCCATCAGTGCGGGGGACAGGGGGCAGAACGAGCAGTACTTC. Its translation: CAISAGDRGQNEQYF.

The V gene is TRBV7-2, the J gene TRBJ1-4, with D possibly TRBD1 on 6 matching bases. Germline CDR1 is SGHTA and CDR2 is FQGNSA. This CDR3 is 15 amino acids long. V lost 2 bases, J lost 8 bases, and 15 bases lay in between. The CDR3 coding sequence is TGTGCCAGCAGCTTAAATACAGGGATGGGGGAAAAACTGTTTTTT. The encoded protein is CASSLNTGMGEKLFF.